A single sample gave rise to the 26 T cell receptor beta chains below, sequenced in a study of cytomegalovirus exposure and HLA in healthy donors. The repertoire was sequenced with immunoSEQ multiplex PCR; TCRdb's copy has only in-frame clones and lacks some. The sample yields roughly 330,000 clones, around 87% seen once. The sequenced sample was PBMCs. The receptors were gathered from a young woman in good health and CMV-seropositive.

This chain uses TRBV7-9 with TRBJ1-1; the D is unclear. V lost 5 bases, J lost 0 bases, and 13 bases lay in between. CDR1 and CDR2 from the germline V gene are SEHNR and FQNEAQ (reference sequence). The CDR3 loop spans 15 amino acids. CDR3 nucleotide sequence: TGTGCCAGCAGCCAAGAGGCCCGGATGAACACTGAAGCTTTCTTT. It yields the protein CASSQEARMNTEAFF.

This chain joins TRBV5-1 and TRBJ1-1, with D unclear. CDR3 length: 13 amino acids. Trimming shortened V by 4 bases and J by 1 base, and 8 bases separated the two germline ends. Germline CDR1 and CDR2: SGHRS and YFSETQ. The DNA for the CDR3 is TGCGCCAGCAGCCCCCTGCAGAACACTGAAGCTTTCTTT. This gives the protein CASSPLQNTEAFF.

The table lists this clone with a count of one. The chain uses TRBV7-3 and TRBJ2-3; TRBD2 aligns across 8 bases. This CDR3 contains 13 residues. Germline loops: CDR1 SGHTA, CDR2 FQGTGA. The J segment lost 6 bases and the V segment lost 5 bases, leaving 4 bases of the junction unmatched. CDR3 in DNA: TGTGCCAGCAGCAAGGGACTAGTCGATACGCAGTATTTT. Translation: CASSKGLVDTQYF.

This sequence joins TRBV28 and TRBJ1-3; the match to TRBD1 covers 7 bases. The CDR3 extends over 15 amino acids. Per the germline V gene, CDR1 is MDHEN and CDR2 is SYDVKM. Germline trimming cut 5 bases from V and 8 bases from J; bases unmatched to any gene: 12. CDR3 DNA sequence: TGTGCCAGCAGTCCAATAGACAGGGTCGTGGACACCATATATTTT. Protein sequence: CASSPIDRVVDTIYF. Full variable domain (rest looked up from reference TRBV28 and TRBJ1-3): DVKVTQSSRYLVKRTGEKVFLECVQDMDHENMFWYRQDPGLGLRLIYFSYDVKMKEKGDIPEGYSVSREKKERFSLILESASTNQTSMYLCASSPIDRVVDTIYFGEGSWLTVV.

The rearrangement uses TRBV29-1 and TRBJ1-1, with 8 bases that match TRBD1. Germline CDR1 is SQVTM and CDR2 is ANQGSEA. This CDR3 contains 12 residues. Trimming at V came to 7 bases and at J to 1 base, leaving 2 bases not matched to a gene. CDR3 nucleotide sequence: TGCAGCGGTGACAGGGGGAACACTGAAGCTTTCTTT. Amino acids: CSGDRGNTEAFF.

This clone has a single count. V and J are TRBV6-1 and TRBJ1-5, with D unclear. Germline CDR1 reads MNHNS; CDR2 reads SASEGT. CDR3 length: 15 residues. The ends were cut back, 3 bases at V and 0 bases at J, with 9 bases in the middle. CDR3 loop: CASSDAVYSNQPQHF. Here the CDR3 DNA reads TGTGCCAGCAGTGACGCGGTGTATAGCAATCAGCCCCAGCATTTT.

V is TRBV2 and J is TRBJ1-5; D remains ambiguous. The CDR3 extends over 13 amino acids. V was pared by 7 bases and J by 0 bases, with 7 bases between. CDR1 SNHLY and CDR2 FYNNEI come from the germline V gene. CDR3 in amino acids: CASKEDSNQPQHF. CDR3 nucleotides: TGTGCCAGCAAAGAAGATAGCAATCAGCCCCAGCATTTT.

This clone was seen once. The CDR3 sequence is CASIPTGDEYEQYF. The CDR3 bases are TGTGCCAGCATCCCGACAGGGGACGAATACGAGCAGTACTTC. The chain employs TRBV27 and TRBJ2-7; 8 bases are a match to TRBD1. The CDR3 contains 14 residues. V was pared by 7 bases and J by 4 bases, with 9 bases of the junction left unmatched. From germline, CDR1 is MNHEY and CDR2 SMNVEV (reference sequence).

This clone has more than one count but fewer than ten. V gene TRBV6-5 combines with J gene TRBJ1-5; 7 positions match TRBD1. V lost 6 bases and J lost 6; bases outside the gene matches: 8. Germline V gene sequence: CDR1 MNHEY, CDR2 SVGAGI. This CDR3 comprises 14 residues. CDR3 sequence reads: CASSHYRGPQPQHF. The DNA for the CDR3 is TGTGCCAGCAGCCATTACAGGGGTCCTCAGCCCCAGCATTTT.

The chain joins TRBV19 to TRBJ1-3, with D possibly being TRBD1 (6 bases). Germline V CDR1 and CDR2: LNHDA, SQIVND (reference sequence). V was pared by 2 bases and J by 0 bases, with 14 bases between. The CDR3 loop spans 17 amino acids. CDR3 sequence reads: CASSIQIQGTSGNTIYF. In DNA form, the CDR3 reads TGTGCCAGTAGTATACAAATACAGGGCACCTCTGGAAACACCATATATTTT.

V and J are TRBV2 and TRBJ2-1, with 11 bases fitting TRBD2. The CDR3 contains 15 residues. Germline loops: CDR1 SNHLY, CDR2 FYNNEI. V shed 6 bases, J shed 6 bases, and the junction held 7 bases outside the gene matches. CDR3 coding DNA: TGTGCCAGCAGCCCTTATAGCGGGAGGGCCAATGAGCAGTTCTTC. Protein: CASSPYSGRANEQFF. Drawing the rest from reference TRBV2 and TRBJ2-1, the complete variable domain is EPEVTQTPSHQVTQMGQEVILRCVPISNHLYFYWYRQILGQKVEFLVSFYNNEISEKSEIFDDQFSVERPDGSNFTLKIRSTKLEDSAMYFCASSPYSGRANEQFFGPGTRLTVL.

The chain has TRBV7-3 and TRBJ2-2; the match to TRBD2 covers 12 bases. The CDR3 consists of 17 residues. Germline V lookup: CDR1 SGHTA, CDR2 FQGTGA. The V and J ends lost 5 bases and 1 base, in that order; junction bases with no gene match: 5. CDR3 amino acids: CASSDGTSGQNTGELFF. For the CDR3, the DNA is TGTGCCAGCAGCGACGGGACTAGCGGGCAGAACACCGGGGAGCTGTTTTTT.

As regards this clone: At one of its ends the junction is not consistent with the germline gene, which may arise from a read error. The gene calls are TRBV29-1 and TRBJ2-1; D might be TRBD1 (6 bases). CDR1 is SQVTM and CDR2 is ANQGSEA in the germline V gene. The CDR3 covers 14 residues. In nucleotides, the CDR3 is TGCAGCGCGACCGACACGAGGGGGTACATTGAGCAGTTCTTC. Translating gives CSATDTRGYIEQFF.

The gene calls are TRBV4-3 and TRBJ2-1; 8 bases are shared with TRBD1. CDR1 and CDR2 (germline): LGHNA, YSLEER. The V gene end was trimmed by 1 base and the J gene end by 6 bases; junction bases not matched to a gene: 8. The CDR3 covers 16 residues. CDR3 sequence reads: CASSQADGTGSNEQFF. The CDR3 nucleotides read TGCGCCAGCAGCCAAGCGGATGGGACAGGTAGCAATGAGCAGTTCTTC.

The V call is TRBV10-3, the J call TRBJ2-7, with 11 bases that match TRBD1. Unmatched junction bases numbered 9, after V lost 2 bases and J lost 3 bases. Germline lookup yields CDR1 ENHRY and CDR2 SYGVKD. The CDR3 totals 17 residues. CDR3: CAISEGISGTGGYEQYF. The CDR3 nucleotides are TGTGCCATCAGTGAGGGGATTTCCGGGACAGGGGGCTACGAGCAGTACTTC.

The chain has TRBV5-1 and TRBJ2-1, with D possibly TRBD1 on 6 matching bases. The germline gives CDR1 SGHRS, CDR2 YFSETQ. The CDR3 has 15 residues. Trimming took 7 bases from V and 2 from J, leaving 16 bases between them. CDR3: CASGPGTNPYNEQFF. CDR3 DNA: TGCGCCAGCGGTCCCGGGACAAACCCCTACAATGAGCAGTTCTTC. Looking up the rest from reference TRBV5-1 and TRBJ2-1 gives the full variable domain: KAGVTQTPRYLIKTRGQQVTLSCSPISGHRSVSWYQQTPGQGLQFLFEYFSETQRNKGNFPGRFSGRQFSNSRSEMNVSTLELGDSALYLCASGPGTNPYNEQFFGPGTRLTVL.

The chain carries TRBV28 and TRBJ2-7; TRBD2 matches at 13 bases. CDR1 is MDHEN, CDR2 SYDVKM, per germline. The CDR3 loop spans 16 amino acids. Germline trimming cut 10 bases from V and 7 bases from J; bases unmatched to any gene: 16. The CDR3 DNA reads TGTGCCACTAACTTGGGACTAGCGGGACTCTTCGGGGAGCAGTACTTC. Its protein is CATNLGLAGLFGEQYF.

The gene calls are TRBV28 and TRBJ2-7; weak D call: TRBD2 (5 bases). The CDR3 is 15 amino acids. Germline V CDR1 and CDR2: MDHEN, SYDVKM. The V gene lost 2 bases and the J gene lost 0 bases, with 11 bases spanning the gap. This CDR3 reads CASSLRGGRSYEQYF. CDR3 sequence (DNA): TGTGCCAGCAGTTTACGCGGCGGGCGCTCCTACGAGCAGTACTTC.

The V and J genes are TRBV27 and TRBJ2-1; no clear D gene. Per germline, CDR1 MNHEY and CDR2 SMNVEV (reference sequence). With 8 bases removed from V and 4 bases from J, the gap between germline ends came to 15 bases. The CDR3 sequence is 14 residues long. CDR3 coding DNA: TGTGCCAGCTGGCGATCGCACCCTTACAATGAGCAGTTCTTC. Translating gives CASWRSHPYNEQFF.

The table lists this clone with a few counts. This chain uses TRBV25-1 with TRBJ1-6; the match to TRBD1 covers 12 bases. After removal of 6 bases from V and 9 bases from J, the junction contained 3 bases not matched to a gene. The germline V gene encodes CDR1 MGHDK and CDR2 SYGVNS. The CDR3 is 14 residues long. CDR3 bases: TGTGCCAGCAGCGGGACAGGGGGCGGTTCACCCCTCCACTTT. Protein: CASSGTGGGSPLHF.

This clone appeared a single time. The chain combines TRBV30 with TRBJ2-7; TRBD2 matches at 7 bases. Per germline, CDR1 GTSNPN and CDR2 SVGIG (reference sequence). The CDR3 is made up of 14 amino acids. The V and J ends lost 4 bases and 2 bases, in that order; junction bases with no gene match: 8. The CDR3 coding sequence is TGTGCCTGGACCCTTGGCGGGAGCACCTACGAGCAGTACTTC. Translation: CAWTLGGSTYEQYF.

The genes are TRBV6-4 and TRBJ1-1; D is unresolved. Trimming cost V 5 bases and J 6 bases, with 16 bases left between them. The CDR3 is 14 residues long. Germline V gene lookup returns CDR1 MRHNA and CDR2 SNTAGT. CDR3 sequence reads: CASSLQDGDAEAFF. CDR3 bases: TGTGCCAGCAGTCTTCAGGACGGAGATGCTGAAGCTTTCTTT.

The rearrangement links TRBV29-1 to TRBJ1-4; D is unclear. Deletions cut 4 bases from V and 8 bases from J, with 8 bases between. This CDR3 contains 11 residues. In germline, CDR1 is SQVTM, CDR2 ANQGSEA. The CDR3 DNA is TGCAGCGTTGGGTATGGGGAAAAACTGTTTTTT. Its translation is CSVGYGEKLFF.

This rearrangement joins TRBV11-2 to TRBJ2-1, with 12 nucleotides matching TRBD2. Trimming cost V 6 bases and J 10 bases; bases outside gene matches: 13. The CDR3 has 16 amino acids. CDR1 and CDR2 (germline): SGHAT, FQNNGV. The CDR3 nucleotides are TGTGCCAGCAGGAGTCTAGCGGGGGGGCTTGCACGAGAGCAGTTCTTC. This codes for CASRSLAGGLAREQFF.

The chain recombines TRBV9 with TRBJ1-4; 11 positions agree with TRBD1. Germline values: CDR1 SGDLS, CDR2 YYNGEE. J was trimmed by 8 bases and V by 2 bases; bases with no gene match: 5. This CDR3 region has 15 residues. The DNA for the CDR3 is TGTGCCAGCAGCGTCCCGGGACAGGGGGGAGAAAAACTGTTTTTT. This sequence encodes CASSVPGQGGEKLFF. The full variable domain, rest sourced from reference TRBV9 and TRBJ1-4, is DSGVTQTPKHLITATGQRVTLRCSPRSGDLSVYWYQQSLDQGLQFLIQYYNGEERAKGNILERFSAQQFPDLHSELNLSSLELGDSALYFCASSVPGQGGEKLFFGSGTQLSVL.

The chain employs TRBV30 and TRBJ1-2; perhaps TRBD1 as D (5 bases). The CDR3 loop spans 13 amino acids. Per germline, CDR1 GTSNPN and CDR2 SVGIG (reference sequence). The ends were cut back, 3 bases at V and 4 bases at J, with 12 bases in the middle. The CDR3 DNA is TGTGCCTGGAGCCCAGGGACTAGCTATGGCTACACCTTC. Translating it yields CAWSPGTSYGYTF. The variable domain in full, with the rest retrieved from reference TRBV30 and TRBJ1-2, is SQTIHQWPATLVQPVGSPLSLECTVEGTSNPNLYWYRQAAGRGLQLLFYSVGIGQISSEVPQNLSASRPQDRQFILSSKKLLLSDSGFYLCAWSPGTSYGYTFGSGTRLTVV.